The 10 T cell receptor beta chains listed next were all sequenced from one sample in a study of blood T cells in healthy people across ages. It was with a sample-barcoded 5' primer and a J-beta primer mix that a second PCR of about 7 to 12 cycles was run. Each CDR3 protein gets one entry after TCRdb re-called the 5' RACE reads with MiXCR. This sample has about 760,000 distinct CDR3 sequences, with approximately 25% found just once. This sample was also put to use in a study of T cells of mothers and their children.

The source material was blood. Receptors originate from a boy between 10 and 17 years old in good health.

This clonotype was seen more than once but under ten times. J is TRBJ1-5 and V is TRBV4-1; 9 nucleotides match TRBD1. V lost 3 bases, J lost 4 bases, and 13 bases stayed unmatched. The CDR3 has 18 amino acids. CDR1 and CDR2 from the germline V gene are MGHRA and YSYEKL. The CDR3 is CASSHPGTGLLRNQPQHF. In DNA, the CDR3 is TGCGCCAGCAGCCACCCCGGGACAGGGCTTCTTCGGAATCAGCCCCAGCATTTT.

This clonotype was detected only a few times. The rearrangement joins TRBV6-2 or TRBV6-3 to TRBJ2-5, with unresolved D. CDR1 MNHEY and CDR2 SVGEGT come from the germline V gene. Trimming cost V 1 base and J 5 bases, with 2 bases left between them. The CDR3 sequence is 11 residues long. CDR3 protein: CASSYFETQYF. CDR3 bases: TGTGCCAGCAGTTACTTTGAGACCCAGTACTTC.

The J gene is TRBJ2-5, the V gene TRBV10-2, with no clear D. Looked up from germline, CDR1 is WSHSY and CDR2 is SAAADI. The CDR3 loop spans 15 amino acids. Trimming stripped 6 bases from V and 1 base from J, with 15 bases between. CDR3 in amino acids: CASRPDFAAQETQYF. In DNA, the CDR3 is TGCGCCAGCAGGCCAGATTTTGCGGCCCAAGAGACCCAGTACTTC.

The chain links TRBV27 to TRBJ2-1; 7 nucleotides align to TRBD2. The J call may be mistaken, given a closer DNA end match to TRBJ2-7. In germline, CDR1 is MNHEY, CDR2 SMNVEV (reference sequence). The CDR3 extends over 14 amino acids. The CDR3 reads CASSFEAGPYEQYF. The CDR3 coding sequence is TGTGCCAGCAGTTTTGAAGCGGGGCCTTACGAGCAGTACTTC.

This clonotype has just a few counts. This chain links TRBV20-1 with TRBJ2-5, with TRBD1 matching over 10 bases. With the DNA end fitting TRBJ2-7 better, the J assignment may be wrong. This CDR3 spans 13 amino acids. Germline lookup yields CDR1 DFQATT and CDR2 SNEGSKA (reference sequence). CDR3 in amino acids: CSATGDRGYEQYF. The CDR3 DNA is TGCAGTGCTACTGGGGACAGGGGCTACGAGCAGTACTTC.

This clonotype was recorded a few times. The chain couples TRBV20-1 to TRBJ2-7; D uncertain. The CDR3 has 13 amino acids. With 3 bases removed from V and 2 bases from J, the gap between germline ends came to 11 bases. Germline CDR1 reads DFQATT; CDR2 reads SNEGSKA (reference sequence). In DNA, the CDR3 is TGCAGTGCTAGGTTCGCAGACGCCTACGAGCAGTACTTC. Translated, it gives CSARFADAYEQYF.

Of note for this clonotype: At one end the junction does not follow the germline gene, possibly because of a read error. Here the CDR3 reads CSVKDPSSYEQYF. The CDR3 DNA sequence: TGTAGCGTGAAGGATCCGAGCTCCTACGAGCAGTACTTC. The chain couples TRBV29-1 to TRBJ2-7; D possibly corresponds to TRBD2 (5 bases). Germline assignment: CDR1 SQVTM and CDR2 ANQGSEA. The CDR3 is 13 amino acids.

The rearrangement links TRBV6-6 to TRBJ1-2, with TRBD1 matching over 8 bases. V lost 5 bases to trimming and J lost 6 bases; unmatched junction nucleotides: 5. This CDR3 comprises 13 residues. The V gene's germline CDR1 is MNHNY and CDR2 SVGAGI (reference sequence). The CDR3 is CASSNQGADGYTF. The CDR3 DNA reads as TGTGCCAGCAGTAATCAGGGGGCTGATGGCTACACCTTC.

This chain joins TRBV20-1 and TRBJ2-2, with D possibly TRBD2 on 5 matching bases. The CDR3 has 15 amino acids. Germline CDR1 DFQATT, CDR2 SNEGSKA (reference sequence). Trimming removed 0 bases from V and 4 bases from J, with 12 bases in between. DNA for the CDR3: TGCAGTGCTAGAGATCAGGACTCCCTCACCGGGGAGCTGTTTTTT. This gives the protein CSARDQDSLTGELFF.

The chain joins TRBV3-1 to TRBJ2-1; 11 bases align to TRBD2. The V segment lost 0 bases and the J segment 0 bases; nucleotides outside the gene matches: 16. Germline V gives CDR1 LGHDT, CDR2 YNNKEL (reference sequence). The CDR3 is made up of 22 amino acids. The CDR3 region has the DNA TGTGCCAGCAGCCAAGAGACTTCGATGGGACTAGCGGTTGATAGCTCCTACAATGAGCAGTTCTTC. Residues: CASSQETSMGLAVDSSYNEQFF.